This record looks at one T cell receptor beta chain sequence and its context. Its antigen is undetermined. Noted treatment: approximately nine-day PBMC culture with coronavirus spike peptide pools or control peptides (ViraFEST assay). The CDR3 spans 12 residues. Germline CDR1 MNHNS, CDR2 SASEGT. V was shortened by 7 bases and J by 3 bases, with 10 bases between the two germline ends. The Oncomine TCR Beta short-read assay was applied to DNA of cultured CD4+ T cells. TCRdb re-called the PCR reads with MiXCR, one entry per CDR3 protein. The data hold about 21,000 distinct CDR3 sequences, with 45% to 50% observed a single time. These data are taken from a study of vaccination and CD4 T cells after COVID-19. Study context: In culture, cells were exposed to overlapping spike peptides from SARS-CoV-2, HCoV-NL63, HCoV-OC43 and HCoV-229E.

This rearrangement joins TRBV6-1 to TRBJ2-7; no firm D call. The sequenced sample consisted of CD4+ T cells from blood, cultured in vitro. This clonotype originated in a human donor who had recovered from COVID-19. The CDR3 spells CASTWDNYEQYF. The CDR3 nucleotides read TGTGCCAGCACTTGGGATAACTACGAGCAGTACTTC.